This note documents a single TCR beta chain sequence. The antigen remains undetermined. RNA transcripts were the template for amplifying TCR beta CDR3 regions. With the HTBI primer set, the TCR CDR3 went through a first round of RT-PCR. Each CDR3 protein gets one entry after TCRdb re-called the multiplex PCR reads with MiXCR. This table has a few hundred thousand distinct CDR3 sequences, about 45% appearing once. Orbital computed tomography and thyroid ultrasound, together with serum TRAb and thyroxine and clinical symptoms, were used for diagnoses. The data belong to a study of T cells in Graves' hyperthyroidism and ophthalmopathy. Findings of the study overall: Among thyroid clonotypes expanded above 0.001, most also appeared in blood. Ophthalmopathy was identified by the model a median approximately 6.4 months ahead of onset.

Material: peripheral blood or thyroid tissue (not recorded which). The origin of this receptor is a young woman with Graves' hyperthyroidism.

Here the CDR3 reads CSLEPGEVEQYF. In DNA form, the CDR3 reads TGCAGCTTAGAACCGGGAGAAGTCGAGCAGTACTTC. The V and J genes are TRBV29-1 and TRBJ2-7; maybe TRBD2 (6 bases). Trimming cost V 8 bases and J 6 bases, with 17 bases left between them. The CDR3 loop spans 12 amino acids. CDR1 and CDR2 (germline): SQVTM, ANQGSEA.